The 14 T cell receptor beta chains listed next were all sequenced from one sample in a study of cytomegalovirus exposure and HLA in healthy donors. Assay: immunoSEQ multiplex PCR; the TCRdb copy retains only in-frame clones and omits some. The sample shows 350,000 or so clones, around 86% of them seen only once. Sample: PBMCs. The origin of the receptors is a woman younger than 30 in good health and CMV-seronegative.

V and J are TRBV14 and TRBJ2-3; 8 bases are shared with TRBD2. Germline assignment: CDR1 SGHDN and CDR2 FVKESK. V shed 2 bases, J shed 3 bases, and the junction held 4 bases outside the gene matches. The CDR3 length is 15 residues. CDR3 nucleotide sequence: TGTGCCAGCAGCCAAAGCGGGAGCTGGACAGATACGCAGTATTTT. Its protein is CASSQSGSWTDTQYF.

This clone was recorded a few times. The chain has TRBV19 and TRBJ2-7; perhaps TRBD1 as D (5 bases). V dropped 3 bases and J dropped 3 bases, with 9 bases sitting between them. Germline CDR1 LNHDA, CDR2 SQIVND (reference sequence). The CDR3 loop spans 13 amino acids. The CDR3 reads CASSIGRDYEQYF. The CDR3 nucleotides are TGTGCCAGTAGTATCGGCAGGGACTACGAGCAGTACTTC.

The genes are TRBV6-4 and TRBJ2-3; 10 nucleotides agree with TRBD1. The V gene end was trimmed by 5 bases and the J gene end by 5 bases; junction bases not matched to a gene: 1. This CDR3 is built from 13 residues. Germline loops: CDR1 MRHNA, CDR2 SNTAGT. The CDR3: CASSRTGGDTQYF. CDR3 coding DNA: TGTGCCAGCAGTAGGACAGGGGGAGATACGCAGTATTTT.

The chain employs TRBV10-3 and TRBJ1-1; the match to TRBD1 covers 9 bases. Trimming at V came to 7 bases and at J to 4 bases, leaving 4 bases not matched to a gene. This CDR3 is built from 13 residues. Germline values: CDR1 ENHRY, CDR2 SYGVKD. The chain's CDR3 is CAINTDRGTEAFF. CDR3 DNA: TGTGCCATCAATACGGACAGGGGCACTGAAGCTTTCTTT.

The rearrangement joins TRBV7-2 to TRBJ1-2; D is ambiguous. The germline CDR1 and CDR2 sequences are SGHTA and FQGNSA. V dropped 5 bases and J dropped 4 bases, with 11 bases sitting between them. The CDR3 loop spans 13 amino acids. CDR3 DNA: TGTGCCAGCAGCCCGAGCGCTATCTATGGCTACACCTTC. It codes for CASSPSAIYGYTF.

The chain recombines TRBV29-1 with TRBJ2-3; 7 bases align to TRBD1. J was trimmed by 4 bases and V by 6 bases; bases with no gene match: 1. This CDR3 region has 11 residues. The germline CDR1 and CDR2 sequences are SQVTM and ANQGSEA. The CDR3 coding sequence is TGCAGCGTGCAGGGGGCAGATACGCAGTATTTT. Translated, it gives CSVQGADTQYF.

Written as DNA, the CDR3 is TGTGCCAGCAGCCGACCCTCGTACAGGGGGGAGTTCACCGGGGAGCTGTTTTTT. Encoded protein: CASSRPSYRGEFTGELFF. The chain recombines TRBV28 with TRBJ2-2, with 8 bases fitting TRBD1. Losses at the gene ends were 6 bases for V and 4 bases for J; bases not matched to a gene: 16. CDR1 is MDHEN, CDR2 SYDVKM, per germline. The CDR3 has 18 amino acids.

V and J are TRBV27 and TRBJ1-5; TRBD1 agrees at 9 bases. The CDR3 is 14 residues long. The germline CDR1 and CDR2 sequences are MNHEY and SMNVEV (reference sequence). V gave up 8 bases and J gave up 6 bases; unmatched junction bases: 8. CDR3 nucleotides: TGTGCCAGCGGCTCCGGGACAGGGATTCAGCCCCAGCATTTT. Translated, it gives CASGSGTGIQPQHF.

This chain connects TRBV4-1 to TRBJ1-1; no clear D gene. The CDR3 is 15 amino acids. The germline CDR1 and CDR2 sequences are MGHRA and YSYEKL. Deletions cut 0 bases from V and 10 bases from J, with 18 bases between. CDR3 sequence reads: CASSQEALPLVSAFF. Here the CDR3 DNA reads TGCGCCAGCAGCCAAGAGGCCCTTCCCCTGGTCTCAGCTTTCTTT.

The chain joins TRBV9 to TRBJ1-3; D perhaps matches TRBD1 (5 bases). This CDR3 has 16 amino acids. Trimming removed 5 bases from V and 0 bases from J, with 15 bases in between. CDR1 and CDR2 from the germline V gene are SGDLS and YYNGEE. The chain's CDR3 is CASSGGSSSSGNTIYF. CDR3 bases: TGTGCCAGCAGTGGGGGGTCAAGTTCCTCTGGAAACACCATATATTTT.

The CDR3 nucleotides are TGTGCCAGCAGCTTATTCCAGCGGGAGTCCCGCGAGCAGTACTTC. Translation gives CASSLFQRESREQYF. V usage is TRBV5-4 and J usage is TRBJ2-7; 8 nucleotides match TRBD2. This CDR3 is built from 15 residues. V lost 2 bases and J lost 6; bases outside the gene matches: 10. Germline CDR1 reads SGHNT; CDR2 reads YYREEE (reference sequence).

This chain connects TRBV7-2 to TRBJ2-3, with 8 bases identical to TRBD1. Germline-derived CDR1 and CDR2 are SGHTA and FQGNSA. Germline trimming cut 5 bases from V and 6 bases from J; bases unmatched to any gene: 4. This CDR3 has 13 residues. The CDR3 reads CASSPRQGDTQYF. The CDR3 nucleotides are TGTGCCAGCAGCCCGAGACAGGGGGATACGCAGTATTTT. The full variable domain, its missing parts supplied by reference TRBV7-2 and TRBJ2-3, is GAGVSQSPSNKVTEKGKDVELRCDPISGHTALYWYRQSLGQGLEFLIYFQGNSAPDKSGLPSDRFSAERTGGSVSTLTIQRTQQEDSAVYLCASSPRQGDTQYFGPGTRLTVL.

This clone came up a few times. For the CDR3, the DNA is TGTGCCAGCTCACCGGGACAGGGCCGCTCTGGAAACACCATATATTTT. The encoded protein is CASSPGQGRSGNTIYF. V is TRBV18 and J is TRBJ1-3, with 9 positions matching TRBD1. Germline trimming cut 3 bases from V and 0 bases from J; bases unmatched to any gene: 3. CDR1 KGHSH and CDR2 LQKENI come from the germline V gene. CDR3 length: 16 residues.

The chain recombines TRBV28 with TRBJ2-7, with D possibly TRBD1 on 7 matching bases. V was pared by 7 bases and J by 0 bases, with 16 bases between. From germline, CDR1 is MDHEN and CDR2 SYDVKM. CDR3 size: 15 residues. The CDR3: CASILSRDSSYEQYF. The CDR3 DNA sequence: TGTGCCAGCATATTATCGCGGGACAGCTCCTACGAGCAGTACTTC.